This TCR beta chain was captured in a study of blood T cell repertoires in COVID-19 (TCRdb year 2020). Regarding the research as a whole: Samples covering the acute and convalescent phases of COVID-19 were provided by collaborators in the United States, Italy and Spain. The material from the prospective study consisted of cDNA or gDNA derived from T cells, B-cell-depleted T cells, or PBMCs. The dataset comprised deeply sampled blood TCRbeta repertoires from subjects exposed to, actively infected with, or recovered from COVID-19. The repertoires were made available in a free public database intended to serve as a resource for research on the immune response to SARS-CoV-2. Samples came from the ongoing ImmuneRACE study (first 160 participants) plus 1,254 subjects from 6 global collaborators. A de-identified subject ID, COVID-19 status, age in years and sex were almost always included in the sample metadata. Where HLA class I and class II types were available, the types were taken from metadata supplied by the sample provider, not from assay-based typing.

TCRbeta CDR3 regions were amplified from genomic DNA by means of the immunoSEQ Assay, a bias-controlled multiplex PCR. The original methods were these. Nucleated cell counts per sample were estimated from amplification of reference gene primers within the assay. To quantify the absolute abundance of each unique TCRbeta CDR3 rearrangement, sequence reads were collapsed and filtered. For each sample, productive Simpson clonality was calculated as the square root of Simpson's diversity index across productive rearrangements. The table comes from immuneACCESS by way of TCRdb, which keeps in-frame sequences with V and J called. Part of the clones is missing from these tables; in studies checked, under half for an unresolved V gene and the rest for unknown reasons. Clone size and the V and J calls come from that table; the DNA yielded D and trimming. A total of about 160,000 clones appear in this sample, about nine tenths of them only once. The ten largest clones add up to roughly 3.9% of the sample.

In the prospective study, participants were about 18 to 100 years old, resided in about two dozen geographic areas of the United States, and were enrolled through a virtual design. In the prospective study, cohorts were assigned on the basis of participant-reported clinical history obtained from a screening survey and a study questionnaire. Exposed participants had been in contact, within 2 weeks of entering the study, with a person who had a PCR-confirmed or clinician-diagnosed case of COVID-19. Each participant in the prospective study had whole blood, serum and a nasopharyngeal or oropharyngeal swab collected by mobile phlebotomists. Prospective study participants could optionally give additional blood draws and questionnaires over an approximately 2-month period. Before DNA extraction, blood samples from the prospective study were shipped at room temperature or frozen. Summary of the overall study and its limitations: The amount of clinical and demographic metadata varied by source and participant and was provided uncurated.

This clone is a singleton in its sample. What this receptor recognizes is not known. Nothing much larger sits one base from this clone, and base qualities are not available. Sequenced: PBMCs or T cells enriched from blood (not recorded which). The source is a woman in her 40s who had been exposed to COVID-19.

The CDR3 sequence is CASSLGGLDGGAGELFF. The bases read TGTGCCAGCAGCTTGGGCGGACTAGACGGAGGTGCCGGGGAGCTGTTTTTT. This chain joins TRBV5-4 to TRBJ2-2; 7 central nucleotides agree with TRBD2. Trimming removed 0 bases from V and 6 bases from J; the gene matches leave 11 bases unexplained. From the cysteine through the phenylalanine, the CDR3 covers 17 amino acids. Just CDR3 DNA is preserved here, 51 bases in frame from base 1. Sequences SGHNT (CDR1) and YYREEE (CDR2) are obtained from the germline V gene (reference sequence).